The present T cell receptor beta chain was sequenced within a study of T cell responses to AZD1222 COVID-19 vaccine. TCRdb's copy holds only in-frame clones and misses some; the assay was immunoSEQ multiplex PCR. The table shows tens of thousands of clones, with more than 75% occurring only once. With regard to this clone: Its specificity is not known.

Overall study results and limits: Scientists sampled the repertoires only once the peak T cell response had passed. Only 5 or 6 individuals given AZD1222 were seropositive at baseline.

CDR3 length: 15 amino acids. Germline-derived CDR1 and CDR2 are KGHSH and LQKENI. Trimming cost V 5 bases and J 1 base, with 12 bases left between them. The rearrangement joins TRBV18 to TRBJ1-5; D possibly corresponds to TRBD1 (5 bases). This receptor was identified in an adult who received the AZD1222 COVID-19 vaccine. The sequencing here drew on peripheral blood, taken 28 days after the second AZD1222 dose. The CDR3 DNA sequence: TGTGCCAGCTCAAATCGGGACGGAAGCAATCAGCCCCAGCATTTT. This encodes CASSNRDGSNQPQHF.